The clone carrying this T cell receptor (beta chain) was counted a single time. Its antigen remains unidentified. The data belong to a study of T cell responses to AZD1222 COVID-19 vaccine. Data came from immunoSEQ multiplex PCR; TCRdb stores just in-frame clones and leaves some out. The data contain 100,000 to 120,000 clones, approximately 92% of them singletons. The CDR3 runs to 15 residues. With 0 bases removed from V and 7 bases from J, the gap between germline ends came to 10 bases. Looked up from germline, CDR1 is LGHNA and CDR2 is YNFKEQ. Overall study findings and caveats: The donor cohort was predominantly white British with a female majority, and clonal diversity may have been underestimated.

The sample in question was peripheral blood, obtained 28 days after the second AZD1222 dose. This chain joins TRBV4-2 and TRBJ1-6; no clear D gene. The receptor was isolated from an adult who received the AZD1222 COVID-19 vaccine. This CDR3 reads CASSQEYGVNSPLHF. The CDR3 coding sequence is TGTGCCAGCAGCCAAGAGTATGGGGTAAATTCACCCCTCCACTTT.